The 19 T cell receptor beta chains below all came from one sample that was sequenced in a study of cytomegalovirus exposure and HLA in healthy donors. The PCR contained 60 Vbeta and 13 Jbeta primers. Profiled with immunoSEQ multiplex PCR; TCRdb holds only in-frame clones, not every one. The table lists about 150,000 clones, 75% to 85% of them singletons, with approximately 7.7% in the top ten. Material for sequencing was PBMCs. Receptor source: a man aged 25 to 40 in good health and CMV-seropositive.

This clone was counted only a few times. The chain has TRBV5-1 and TRBJ2-5, with 10 bases identical to TRBD2. The CDR3 spans 13 residues. Per the germline V gene, CDR1 is SGHRS and CDR2 is YFSETQ. With 5 bases clipped from V and 10 bases from J, the junction kept 8 bases outside the gene matches. The CDR3 DNA sequence: TGCGCCAGCAGTCTAGCGGGAGAGTTCGGCCAGTACTTC. Translated, it gives CASSLAGEFGQYF. The full variable domain, its missing parts supplied by reference TRBV5-1 and TRBJ2-5, is KAGVTQTPRYLIKTRGQQVTLSCSPISGHRSVSWYQQTPGQGLQFLFEYFSETQRNKGNFPGRFSGRQFSNSRSEMNVSTLELGDSALYLCASSLAGEFGQYFGPGTRLLVL.

The gene calls are TRBV6-5 and TRBJ2-7; D gene unclear. Trimming removed 6 bases from V and 6 bases from J, with 9 bases in between. This CDR3 contains 11 residues. Per germline, CDR1 MNHEY and CDR2 SVGAGI. CDR3 in amino acids: CASRLSGEQYF. The CDR3 bases are TGTGCCAGCAGACTGAGTGGCGAGCAGTACTTC.

In nucleotides, the CDR3 is TGTGCCAGCAGGGAGGGACAGGGAAGTTTGGCTGAAGCTTTCTTT. Its protein is CASREGQGSLAEAFF. V is TRBV6-6 and J is TRBJ1-1; 9 bases align to TRBD1. There are 15 residues in the CDR3. The V segment lost 6 bases and the J segment 6 bases; nucleotides outside the gene matches: 11. Germline V gene data show CDR1 as MNHNY and CDR2 as SVGAGI (reference sequence).

The chain employs TRBV19 and TRBJ1-5; 7 bases line up with TRBD1. The CDR3 loop spans 16 amino acids. V dropped 5 bases and J dropped 2; count of bases not matched to a gene: 9. Germline CDR1 reads LNHDA; CDR2 reads SQIVND (reference sequence). The CDR3 protein is CASSPLDREGNQPQHF. CDR3 bases: TGTGCCAGTAGTCCTCTCGACAGGGAAGGCAATCAGCCCCAGCATTTT.

The rearrangement uses TRBV9 and TRBJ2-1; 9 bases align to TRBD1. This CDR3 is built from 15 residues. V was clipped by 4 bases and J by 9 bases; unmatched bases: 11. Germline-derived CDR1 and CDR2 are SGDLS and YYNGEE. CDR3 bases: TGTGCCAGCAGCTCGACAGGGGGATTGGTGGCTGAGCAGTTCTTC. Encoded protein: CASSSTGGLVAEQFF.

V and J are TRBV14 and TRBJ1-1; perhaps TRBD1 as D (5 bases). CDR1 and CDR2 (germline): SGHDN, FVKESK. The V and J ends lost 4 bases and 5 bases respectively, with 17 bases between them. There are 15 residues in the CDR3. DNA for the CDR3: TGTGCCAGCAGCCTCACAAGGGGCATTGGGACTGAAGCTTTCTTT. It encodes CASSLTRGIGTEAFF.

This chain joins TRBV9 and TRBJ2-5, with 11 bases lining up with TRBD2. Germline V lookup: CDR1 SGDLS, CDR2 YYNGEE. The CDR3 consists of 15 residues. V was clipped by 0 bases and J by 3 bases; unmatched bases: 1. This chain's CDR3 is CASSVGLAGKETQYF. CDR3 DNA sequence: TGTGCCAGCAGCGTAGGACTAGCGGGAAAAGAGACCCAGTACTTC.

This chain joins TRBV7-2 and TRBJ2-7; TRBD1 matches at 7 bases. V gave up 4 bases and J gave up 2 bases; unmatched junction bases: 5. Germline CDR1 SGHTA, CDR2 FQGNSA. The CDR3 consists of 14 residues. The CDR3 sequence: CASSSGDSTYEQYF. The CDR3, as DNA: TGTGCCAGCAGCTCCGGGGACAGCACCTACGAGCAGTACTTC. The full variable domain, in which reference TRBV7-2 and TRBJ2-7 provide the parts outside the CDR3, is GAGVSQSPSNKVTEKGKDVELRCDPISGHTALYWYRQSLGQGLEFLIYFQGNSAPDKSGLPSDRFSAERTGGSVSTLTIQRTQQEDSAVYLCASSSGDSTYEQYFGPGTRLTVT.

The chain links TRBV9 to TRBJ2-7, with 7 positions matching TRBD1. V lost 0 bases and J lost 1; bases outside the gene matches: 4. The germline gives CDR1 SGDLS, CDR2 YYNGEE. This CDR3 comprises 15 residues. CDR3 nucleotide sequence: TGTGCCAGCAGCGTAGATAGGGGACAGTCCTACGAGCAGTACTTC. Its protein product is CASSVDRGQSYEQYF.

The chain joins TRBV29-1 to TRBJ1-2, with D maybe TRBD1 (6 bases). The CDR3 has 13 amino acids. CDR1 is SQVTM and CDR2 is ANQGSEA in the germline V gene. The V end lost 3 bases, the J end lost 8 bases, and 16 bases lay between the germline ends. The CDR3 reads CSVDPQGTGGYTF. The CDR3 nucleotides are TGCAGCGTTGACCCACAGGGCACTGGAGGCTACACCTTC.

The rearrangement links TRBV15 to TRBJ1-4; 7 positions match TRBD1. The CDR3 totals 17 residues. The V gene's germline CDR1 is LNHNV and CDR2 YYDKDF (reference sequence). The J segment lost 5 bases and the V segment lost 1 base, leaving 10 bases of the junction unmatched. The CDR3: CATSRAYPGTVNEKLFF. The CDR3, as DNA: TGTGCCACCAGCAGAGCTTACCCCGGGACAGTCAATGAAAAACTGTTTTTT. Full variable domain (missing parts from reference TRBV15 and TRBJ1-4): DAMVIQNPRYQVTQFGKPVTLSCSQTLNHNVMYWYQQKSSQAPKLLFHYYDKDFNNEADTPDNFQSRRPNTSFCFLDIRSPGLGDTAMYLCATSRAYPGTVNEKLFFGSGTQLSVL.

Only one count was recorded for this clone. The rearrangement uses TRBV19 and TRBJ1-5; the D is unclear. With 3 bases removed from V and 5 bases from J, the gap between germline ends came to 11 bases. This CDR3 has 14 amino acids. Germline CDR1 LNHDA, CDR2 SQIVND (reference sequence). The DNA of the CDR3 is TGTGCCAGTAGTATTAAACAGTTTGATCAGCCCCAGCATTTT. It specifies CASSIKQFDQPQHF.

The chain uses TRBV6-6 and TRBJ2-3, with a weak D call TRBD2 (6 bases). This CDR3 is built from 14 residues. V was pared by 2 bases and J by 3 bases, with 9 bases between. Germline V gene lookup returns CDR1 MNHNY and CDR2 SVGAGI (reference sequence). The CDR3 DNA reads as TGTGCCAGCAGTTACGCTGCGGGAACAGATACGCAGTATTTT. Amino acids: CASSYAAGTDTQYF.

The chain has TRBV19 and TRBJ2-2; 7 positions agree with TRBD1. The CDR3 is 15 amino acids. With V trimmed by 6 bases and J by 0 bases, 4 bases remained unmatched. CDR1 is LNHDA and CDR2 is SQIVND in the germline V gene (reference sequence). The CDR3, as DNA: TGTGCCAGTAGCGGGACAGCCGCGAACACCGGGGAGCTGTTTTTT. Its translation: CASSGTAANTGELFF.

V and J are TRBV11-2 and TRBJ1-4; unclear D gene. The V and J ends lost 4 bases and 0 bases respectively, with 6 bases between them. The CDR3 runs 14 residues. Germline loops: CDR1 SGHAT, CDR2 FQNNGV. CDR3: CASSSFATNEKLFF. The DNA of the CDR3 is TGTGCCAGCAGCTCTTTTGCAACTAATGAAAAACTGTTTTTT.

This clone occurred a few times. This chain connects TRBV28 to TRBJ1-1, with D perhaps TRBD1 (5 bases). Trimming took off 8 bases at V and 5 bases at J, with 15 bases between the two ends. Germline-derived CDR1 and CDR2 are MDHEN and SYDVKM. The CDR3 has 13 residues. CDR3 amino acids: CASRSQGRTEAFF. DNA for the CDR3: TGTGCCAGCCGAAGCCAGGGTAGAACTGAAGCTTTCTTT. The complete variable domain, with remaining parts taken from reference TRBV28 and TRBJ1-1, reads DVKVTQSSRYLVKRTGEKVFLECVQDMDHENMFWYRQDPGLGLRLIYFSYDVKMKEKGDIPEGYSVSREKKERFSLILESASTNQTSMYLCASRSQGRTEAFFGQGTRLTVV.

V is TRBV29-1 and J is TRBJ1-1; 7 bases agree with TRBD1. The V and J ends lost 3 bases and 1 base, in that order; junction bases with no gene match: 2. The CDR3 has 13 amino acids. Germline CDR1 reads SQVTM; CDR2 reads ANQGSEA. CDR3 nucleotide sequence: TGCAGCGTTGAGGGACAGAAGAACACTGAAGCTTTCTTT. Protein sequence: CSVEGQKNTEAFF.

The chain is built from TRBV6-5 and TRBJ2-5; weak D call: TRBD1 (6 bases). Trimming removed 2 bases from V and 4 bases from J, with 8 bases in between. CDR3 size: 13 residues. Germline V gene lookup returns CDR1 MNHEY and CDR2 SVGAGI. Here the CDR3 DNA reads TGTGCCAGCAGTTACGTAGGGGGAGAGACCCAGTACTTC. Its protein is CASSYVGGETQYF.

The chain carries TRBV11-1 and TRBJ1-2, with TRBD1 identical over 8 bases. The CDR3 runs to 15 residues. Germline values: CDR1 SGHAT, CDR2 FQDESV (reference sequence). J lost 2 bases, V lost 5 bases, and 7 bases had no gene match. CDR3 in amino acids: CASSPLTGANYGYTF. CDR3 coding DNA: TGTGCCAGCAGCCCGCTGACAGGGGCGAACTATGGCTACACCTTC.